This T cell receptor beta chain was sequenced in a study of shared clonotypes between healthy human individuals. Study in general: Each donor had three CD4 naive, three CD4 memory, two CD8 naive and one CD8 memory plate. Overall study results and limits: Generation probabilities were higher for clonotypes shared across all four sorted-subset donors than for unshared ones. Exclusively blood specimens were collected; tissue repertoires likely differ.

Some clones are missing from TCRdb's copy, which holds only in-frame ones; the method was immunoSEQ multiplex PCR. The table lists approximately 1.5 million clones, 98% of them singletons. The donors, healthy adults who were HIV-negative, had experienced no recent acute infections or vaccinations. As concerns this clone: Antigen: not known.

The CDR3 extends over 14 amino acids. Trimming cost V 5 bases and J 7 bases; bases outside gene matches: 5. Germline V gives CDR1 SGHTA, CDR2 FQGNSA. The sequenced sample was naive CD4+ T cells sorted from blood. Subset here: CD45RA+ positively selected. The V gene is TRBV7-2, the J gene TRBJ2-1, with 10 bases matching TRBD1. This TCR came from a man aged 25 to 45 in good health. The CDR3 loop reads CASSRDRGGNEQFF. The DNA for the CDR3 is TGTGCCAGCAGCCGGGACAGGGGAGGGAATGAGCAGTTCTTC.